A single sample is the source of the 10 T cell receptor beta chains below, sequenced in a study of blood T cell repertoires in COVID-19. The repertoire was sequenced with immunoSEQ multiplex PCR; TCRdb's copy has only in-frame clones and lacks some. The sample records around 130,000 clones, about four fifths being singletons. Sequenced: peripheral blood. The receptors were sampled from a man in his 60s with active or convalescent COVID-19.

This clone was seen more than once but under ten times. This chain uses TRBV6-5 with TRBJ2-1; 10 bases map to TRBD2. In germline, CDR1 is MNHEY, CDR2 SVGAGI. This CDR3 comprises 15 residues. With 5 bases clipped from V and 7 bases from J, the junction kept 8 bases outside the gene matches. The DNA for the CDR3 is TGTGCCAGCAGTCCTACTAGCGGGGTTTTGAATGAGCAGTTCTTC. This encodes CASSPTSGVLNEQFF.

The V call is TRBV3-1 (or the pseudogene TRBV3-2), the J call TRBJ2-3; D is uncertain. Looked up from germline, CDR1 is LGHDT and CDR2 is YNNKEL (reference sequence). This CDR3 contains 14 residues. Trimming took off 6 bases at V and 2 bases at J, with 12 bases between the two ends. The CDR3 spells CASRRRSTTDTQYF. The CDR3 bases are TGTGCCAGCAGAAGGCGGTCGACCACAGATACGCAGTATTTT.

The chain is built from TRBV5-1 and TRBJ2-7; TRBD1 matches at 12 bases. Germline CDR1 is SGHRS and CDR2 is YFSETQ. This CDR3 has 15 amino acids. The V segment lost 4 bases and the J segment 4 bases; nucleotides outside the gene matches: 6. The CDR3 region is CASSPGTGGFYEQYF. The CDR3 DNA is TGCGCCAGCAGCCCCGGGACAGGGGGCTTTTACGAGCAGTACTTC.

This clone came up a few times. The gene calls are TRBV21-1 and TRBJ2-3; TRBD2, the D gene given by the table, was not confirmed from the DNA. TRBV21-1 is a listed pseudogene. CDR3 length equals 16 residues. The CDR3 coding sequence is TGTGCCAGCGTAGGGATTGAAGCGGGAGGGATAGATACGCAGTATTTT. It encodes CASVGIEAGGIDTQYF.

The chain carries TRBV15 and TRBJ2-5, with TRBD2 identical over 12 bases. J was trimmed by 3 bases and V by 0 bases; bases with no gene match: 8. The CDR3 is 18 amino acids. Germline-derived CDR1 and CDR2 are LNHNV and YYDKDF (reference sequence). The CDR3 DNA follows: TGTGCCACCAGCAGAGATTGGCTAGCGGGAGGGCCCGAAGAGACCCAGTACTTC. It codes for CATSRDWLAGGPEETQYF.

This CDR3 is CASSLEAGGSQPQHF. In DNA form, the CDR3 reads TGTGCCAGCAGCTTAGAGGCAGGGGGGAGTCAGCCCCAGCATTTT. The chain uses TRBV11-2 and TRBJ1-5, with 7 nucleotides matching TRBD1. V lost 0 bases, J lost 6 bases, and 5 bases stayed unmatched. This CDR3 region has 15 residues. Germline V gene lookup returns CDR1 SGHAT and CDR2 FQNNGV.

This chain links TRBV28 with TRBJ2-3; 8 bases align to TRBD1. Germline assignment: CDR1 MDHEN and CDR2 SYDVKM. The CDR3 is 15 residues long. With V trimmed by 10 bases and J by 5 bases, 14 bases remained unmatched. CDR3 DNA sequence: TGTGCCACCCTGAGACAGGGGTCAGTGATAGATACGCAGTATTTT. As protein: CATLRQGSVIDTQYF.

The J gene is TRBJ2-5, the V gene TRBV7-2; the D gene is possibly TRBD2 (6 bases). In germline, CDR1 is SGHTA, CDR2 FQGNSA. The CDR3 totals 14 residues. V was shortened by 6 bases and J by 5 bases, with 16 bases between the two germline ends. CDR3 protein: CASSLLSGKETQYF. In nucleotides, the CDR3 is TGTGCCAGCAGTCTCCTTAGCGGTAAGGAGACCCAGTACTTC. Using reference TRBV7-2 and TRBJ2-5 for the parts outside the CDR3, the full variable domain is GAGVSQSPSNKVTEKGKDVELRCDPISGHTALYWYRQSLGQGLEFLIYFQGNSAPDKSGLPSDRFSAERTGGSVSTLTIQRTQQEDSAVYLCASSLLSGKETQYFGPGTRLLVL.

This clone was detected once. CDR3: CASSPLQGPRGDTQYF. The CDR3 DNA follows: TGCGCCAGCAGCCCGCTACAGGGGCCTAGGGGAGATACGCAGTATTTT. V usage is TRBV5-1 and J usage is TRBJ2-3; the match to TRBD1 covers 7 bases. Germline V gene sequence: CDR1 SGHRS, CDR2 YFSETQ. The CDR3 sequence is 16 residues long. V dropped 4 bases and J dropped 5; count of bases not matched to a gene: 13.

The chain recombines TRBV5-6 with TRBJ2-7; no definite D call. The length of the CDR3 is 14 residues. Trimming removed 2 bases from V and 3 bases from J, with 12 bases in between. Germline V CDR1 and CDR2: SGHDT, YYEEEE. In DNA form, the CDR3 reads TGTGCCAGCAGCTTCGCTAGAGAAGACTACGAGCAGTACTTC. Its protein product is CASSFAREDYEQYF.